This entry concerns a single T cell receptor (beta chain). The target antigen is unknown. The sample originates from a study of cytomegalovirus exposure and HLA in healthy donors. All the people who gave samples were healthy bone marrow donors. Overall study results and limits: Per published reports, the classifier diagnosed cytomegalovirus status with high specificity and sensitivity. The study recorded 150 to 200 TCR beta chains that were cytomegalovirus-associated.

This PCR relied on a set of 60 Vbeta primers and 13 Jbeta primers. Sequenced by immunoSEQ multiplex PCR; TCRdb stores in-frame clones only, minus some. This sample has around 170,000 clones, with approximately 78% found just once. Input material: PBMCs. This TCR derives from a woman between 18 and 29 years old in good health and CMV-seronegative.

This CDR3 reads CASSSSRTHEKLFF. The CDR3 coding sequence is TGTGCCAGCTCCTCCTCGAGAACGCATGAAAAACTGTTTTTT. V is TRBV7-9 and J is TRBJ1-4; D is unresolved. This CDR3 is 14 amino acids long. Germline V gene sequence: CDR1 SEHNR, CDR2 FQNEAQ (reference sequence). V shed 8 bases and J shed 6 bases, with 16 bases lying between them.